This T cell receptor beta chain was recorded in a study of T-cell memory formation after mild COVID-19. General observations from the study: The study found balanced CD4/CD8 in clones contracting day 15 to 85 and a CD4+ lean in later expanders.

The V gene end was trimmed by 1 base and the J gene end by 2 bases; junction bases not matched to a gene: 2. This CDR3 comprises 16 residues. In germline, CDR1 is SGHVS, CDR2 FNYEAQ. Employing constant-segment primers, 5'RACE generated TCR alpha and TCR beta cDNA libraries bearing sample barcodes and UMIs. MiXCR, applied by TCRdb to the 5' RACE reads, yields one record per CDR3 protein. The data contain around 80,000 distinct CDR3 sequences, approximately 14% of them singletons. This clonotype was found a few times. Its target is not known. Material: PBMCs or a T cell subset sorted from them (not recorded which). This chain joins TRBV7-6 and TRBJ2-3; 11 nucleotides agree with TRBD2. The TCR comes from an adult woman who had mild COVID-19 (a few samples of this study predate the infection). Cell type and time point are not known. The CDR3: CASSLDSGGVTDTQYF. The CDR3 DNA follows: TGTGCCAGCAGCTTAGATAGCGGGGGGGTCACAGATACGCAGTATTTT.